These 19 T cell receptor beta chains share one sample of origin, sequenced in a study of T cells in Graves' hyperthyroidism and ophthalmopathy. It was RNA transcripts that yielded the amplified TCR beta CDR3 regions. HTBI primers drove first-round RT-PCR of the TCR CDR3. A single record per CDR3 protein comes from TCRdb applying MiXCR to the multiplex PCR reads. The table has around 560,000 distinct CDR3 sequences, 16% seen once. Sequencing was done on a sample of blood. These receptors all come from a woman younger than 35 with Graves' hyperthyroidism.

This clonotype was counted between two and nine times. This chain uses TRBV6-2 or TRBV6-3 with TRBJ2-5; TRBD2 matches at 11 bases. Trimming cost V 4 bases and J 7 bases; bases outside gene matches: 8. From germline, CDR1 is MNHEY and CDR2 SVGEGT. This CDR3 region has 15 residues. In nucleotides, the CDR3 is TGTGCCAGCAGTTCCGGGACTAGCGGCCCGGGGACCCAGTACTTC. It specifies CASSSGTSGPGTQYF.

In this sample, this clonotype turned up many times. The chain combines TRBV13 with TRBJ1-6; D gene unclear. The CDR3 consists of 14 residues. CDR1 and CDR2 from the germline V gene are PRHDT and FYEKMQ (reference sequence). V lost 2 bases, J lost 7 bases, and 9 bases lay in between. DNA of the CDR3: TGTGCCAGCAGCTTATACTCCGTGAATTCACCCCTCCACTTT. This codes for CASSLYSVNSPLHF. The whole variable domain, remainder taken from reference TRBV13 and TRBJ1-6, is AAGVIQSPRHLIKEKRETATLKCYPIPRHDTVYWYQQGPGQDPQFLISFYEKMQSDKGSIPDRFSAQQFSDYHSELNMSSLELGDSALYFCASSLYSVNSPLHFGNGTRLTVT.

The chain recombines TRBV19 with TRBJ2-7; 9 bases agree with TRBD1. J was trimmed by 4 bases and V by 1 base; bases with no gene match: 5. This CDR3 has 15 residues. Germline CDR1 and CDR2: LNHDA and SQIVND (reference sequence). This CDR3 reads CASSIAQGAGYEQYF. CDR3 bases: TGTGCCAGTAGTATAGCACAGGGGGCAGGGTACGAGCAGTACTTC.

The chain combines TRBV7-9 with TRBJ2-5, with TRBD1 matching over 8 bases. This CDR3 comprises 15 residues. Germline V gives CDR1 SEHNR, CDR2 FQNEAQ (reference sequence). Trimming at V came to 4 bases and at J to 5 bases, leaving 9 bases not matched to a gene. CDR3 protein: CASSSGTGLQETQYF. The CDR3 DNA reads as TGTGCCAGCAGCTCAGGGACAGGTTTACAGGAGACCCAGTACTTC.

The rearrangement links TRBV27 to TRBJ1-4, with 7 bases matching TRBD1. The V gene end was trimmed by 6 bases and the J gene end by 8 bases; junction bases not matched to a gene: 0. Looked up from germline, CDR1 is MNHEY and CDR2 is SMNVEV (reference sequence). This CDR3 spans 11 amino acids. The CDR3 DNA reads TGTGCCAGCAGGGACAGGGAAAAACTGTTTTTT. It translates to CASRDREKLFF.

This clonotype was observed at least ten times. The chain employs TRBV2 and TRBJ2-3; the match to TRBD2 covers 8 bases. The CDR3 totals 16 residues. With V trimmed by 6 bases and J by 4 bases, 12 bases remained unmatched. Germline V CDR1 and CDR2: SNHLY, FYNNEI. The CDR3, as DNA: TGTGCCAGCAGCGGGCTAGCGGGCCCCTCGGCAGATACGCAGTATTTT. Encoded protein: CASSGLAGPSADTQYF.

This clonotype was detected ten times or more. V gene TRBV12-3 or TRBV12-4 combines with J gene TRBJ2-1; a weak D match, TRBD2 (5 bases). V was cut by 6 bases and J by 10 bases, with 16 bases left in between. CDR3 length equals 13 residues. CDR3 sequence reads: CASRIGGQGEQFF. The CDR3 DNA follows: TGTGCCAGCAGAATCGGCGGGCAAGGGGAGCAGTTCTTC.

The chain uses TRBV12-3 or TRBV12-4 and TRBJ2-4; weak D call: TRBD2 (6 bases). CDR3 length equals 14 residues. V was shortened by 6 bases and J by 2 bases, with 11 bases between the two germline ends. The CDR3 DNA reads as TGTGCCAGCAGCCTTGGGACTCCCAAAAACATTCAGTACTTC. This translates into CASSLGTPKNIQYF.

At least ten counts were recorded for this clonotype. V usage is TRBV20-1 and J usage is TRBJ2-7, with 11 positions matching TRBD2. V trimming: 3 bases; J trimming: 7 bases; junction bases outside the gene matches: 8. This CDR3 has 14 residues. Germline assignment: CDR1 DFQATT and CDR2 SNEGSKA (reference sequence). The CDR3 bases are TGCAGTGCTAGTACCGGGACTAGCGGAGGAGAGCAGTACTTC. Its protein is CSASTGTSGGEQYF.

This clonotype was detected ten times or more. Here the CDR3 reads CASSTIRDTTDTQYF. Written as DNA, the CDR3 is TGTGCCAGCTCAACTATACGGGACACAACAGATACGCAGTATTTT. The V call is TRBV18, the J call TRBJ2-3; possible D gene TRBD1, 6 bases. This CDR3 is 15 amino acids long. Looked up from germline, CDR1 is KGHSH and CDR2 is LQKENI. V was cut by 5 bases and J by 3 bases, with 15 bases left in between.

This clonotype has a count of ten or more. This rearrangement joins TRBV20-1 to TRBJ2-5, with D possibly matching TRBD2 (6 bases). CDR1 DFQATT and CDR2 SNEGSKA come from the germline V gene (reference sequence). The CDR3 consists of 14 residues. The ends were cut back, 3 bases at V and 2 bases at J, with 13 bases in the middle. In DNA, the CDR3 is TGCAGTGCTAGGGCGGCGGGGAGACAAGAGACCCAGTACTTC. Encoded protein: CSARAAGRQETQYF.

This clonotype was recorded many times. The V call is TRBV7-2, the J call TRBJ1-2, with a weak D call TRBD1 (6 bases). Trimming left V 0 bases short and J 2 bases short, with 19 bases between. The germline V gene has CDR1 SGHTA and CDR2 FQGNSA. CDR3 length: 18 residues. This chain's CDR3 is CASSLAALRGGVNYGYTF. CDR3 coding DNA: TGTGCCAGCAGCTTAGCGGCTCTAAGGGGGGGGGTGAACTATGGCTACACCTTC.

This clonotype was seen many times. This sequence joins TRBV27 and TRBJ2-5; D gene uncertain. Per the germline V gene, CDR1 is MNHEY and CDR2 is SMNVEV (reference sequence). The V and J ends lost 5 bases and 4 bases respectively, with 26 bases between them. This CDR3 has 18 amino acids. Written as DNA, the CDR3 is TGTGCCAGCAGTCCGCGGCCCAAGGGCCACGGGTTCGGAGAGACCCAGTACTTC. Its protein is CASSPRPKGHGFGETQYF.

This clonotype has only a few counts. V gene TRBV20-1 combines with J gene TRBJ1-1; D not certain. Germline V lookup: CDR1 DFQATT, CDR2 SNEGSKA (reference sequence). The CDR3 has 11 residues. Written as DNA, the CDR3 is TGCAGCGGTTATAGAAACACTGAAGCTTTCTTT. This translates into CSGYRNTEAFF.

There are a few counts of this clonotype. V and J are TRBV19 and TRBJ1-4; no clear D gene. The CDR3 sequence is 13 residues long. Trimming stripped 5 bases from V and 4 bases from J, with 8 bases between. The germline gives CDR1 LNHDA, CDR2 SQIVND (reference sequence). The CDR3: CASSAMDNEKLFF. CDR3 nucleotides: TGTGCCAGTAGTGCTATGGATAATGAAAAACTGTTTTTT.

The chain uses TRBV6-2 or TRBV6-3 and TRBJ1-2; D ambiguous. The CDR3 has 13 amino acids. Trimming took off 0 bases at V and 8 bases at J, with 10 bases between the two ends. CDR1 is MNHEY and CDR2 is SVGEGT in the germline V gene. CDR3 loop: CASSYSRLGGYTF. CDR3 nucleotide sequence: TGTGCCAGCAGTTACTCGAGGCTGGGCGGCTACACCTTC.

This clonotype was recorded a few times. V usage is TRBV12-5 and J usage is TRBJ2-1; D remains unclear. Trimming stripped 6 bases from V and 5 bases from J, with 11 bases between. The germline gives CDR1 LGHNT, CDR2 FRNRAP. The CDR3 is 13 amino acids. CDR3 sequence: CASGHAWNNEQFF. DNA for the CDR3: TGTGCTAGTGGACACGCCTGGAACAATGAGCAGTTCTTC.

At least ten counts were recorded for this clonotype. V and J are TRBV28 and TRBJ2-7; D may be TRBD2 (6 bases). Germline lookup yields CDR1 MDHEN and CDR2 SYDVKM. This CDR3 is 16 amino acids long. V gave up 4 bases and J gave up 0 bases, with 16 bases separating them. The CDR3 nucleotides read TGTGCCAGCAGTTACCTCAGCGGGCCTATCTCCTACGAGCAGTACTTC. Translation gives CASSYLSGPISYEQYF. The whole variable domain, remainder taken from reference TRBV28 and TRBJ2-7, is DVKVTQSSRYLVKRTGEKVFLECVQDMDHENMFWYRQDPGLGLRLIYFSYDVKMKEKGDIPEGYSVSREKKERFSLILESASTNQTSMYLCASSYLSGPISYEQYFGPGTRLTVT.

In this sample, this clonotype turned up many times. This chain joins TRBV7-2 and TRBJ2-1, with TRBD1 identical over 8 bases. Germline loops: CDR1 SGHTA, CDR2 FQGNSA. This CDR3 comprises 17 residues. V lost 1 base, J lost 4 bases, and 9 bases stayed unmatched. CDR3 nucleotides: TGTGCCAGCAGCTTAGGGGTGGGGCGACAGGGGTACAATGAGCAGTTCTTC. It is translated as CASSLGVGRQGYNEQFF.